Listed here are 27 T cell receptor beta chains from one sample, sequenced in a study of cytomegalovirus exposure and HLA in healthy donors. The study ran its PCR with 60 Vbeta and 13 Jbeta primers. Profiled with immunoSEQ multiplex PCR; TCRdb holds only in-frame clones, not every one. In the table there are some 160,000 clones, approximately 80% of which are singletons. Sequencing was done on a sample of PBMCs. The receptors originated from a male donor in good health and CMV-seropositive.

This chain connects TRBV6-5 to TRBJ2-1; TRBD2 aligns across 8 bases. V was pared by 6 bases and J by 9 bases, with 13 bases of the junction left unmatched. Per germline, CDR1 MNHEY and CDR2 SVGAGI. The CDR3 length is 15 residues. CDR3 in amino acids: CASRTTPGLEGEQFF. Written as DNA, the CDR3 is TGTGCCAGCAGGACGACACCGGGACTAGAGGGTGAGCAGTTCTTC.

The chain has TRBV28 and TRBJ1-1, with D perhaps TRBD1 (5 bases). The germline CDR1 and CDR2 sequences are MDHEN and SYDVKM. V lost 6 bases and J lost 7, with 18 bases in between. The CDR3 consists of 14 residues. The CDR3 loop is CASSLGGDVDEAFF. In DNA form, the CDR3 reads TGTGCCAGCAGCCTGGGGGGGGATGTTGATGAAGCTTTCTTT.

The chain has TRBV19 and TRBJ2-3; possibly TRBD2 for D (7 bases). V lost 9 bases and J 5 bases, leaving 21 bases between the germline ends. The CDR3 is 15 residues long. Germline loops: CDR1 LNHDA, CDR2 SQIVND (reference sequence). This chain's CDR3 is CASCPRGAGIDTQYF. For the CDR3, the DNA is TGTGCCAGCTGTCCACGGGGGGCAGGAATAGATACGCAGTATTTT.

The V gene is TRBV7-2, the J gene TRBJ2-1; 7 bases match TRBD2. The J segment lost 3 bases and the V segment lost 0 bases, leaving 2 bases of the junction unmatched. CDR1 and CDR2 from the germline V gene are SGHTA and FQGNSA. This CDR3 has 15 amino acids. The CDR3 is CASSLAAGVYNEQFF. CDR3 DNA: TGTGCCAGCAGCTTAGCGGCGGGGGTCTACAATGAGCAGTTCTTC.

This rearrangement joins TRBV2 to TRBJ2-1; a weak D match, TRBD1 (5 bases). Per the germline V gene, CDR1 is SNHLY and CDR2 is FYNNEI. The ends were cut back, 2 bases at V and 7 bases at J, with 15 bases in the middle. The CDR3 is 15 amino acids. The CDR3 DNA is TGTGCCAGCAGTGAAATACCTATCAAGGGGAATGAGCAGTTCTTC. It specifies CASSEIPIKGNEQFF.

As for this clone: One junction end disagrees with the germline gene, perhaps due to a read error. The chain couples TRBV7-9 to TRBJ1-2; no firm D call. Per germline, CDR1 SEHNR and CDR2 FQNEAQ (reference sequence). This CDR3 has 12 amino acids. The CDR3 region is CSSSSEVYGYTF. The CDR3 DNA reads TGTTCCAGCAGCTCCGAGGTCTATGGCTACACCTTC.

V is TRBV7-2 and J is TRBJ2-5, with a possible D match to TRBD2 (6 bases). The CDR3 consists of 15 residues. Trimming shortened V by 5 bases and J by 8 bases, and 21 bases separated the two germline ends. Germline V gene data show CDR1 as SGHTA and CDR2 as FQGNSA. DNA of the CDR3: TGTGCCAGCAGCCATTGGGGAGAGGGAGGTGAAACCCAGTACTTC. Residues: CASSHWGEGGETQYF.

The chain is built from TRBV19 and TRBJ2-5; the match to TRBD2 covers 14 bases. Per the germline V gene, CDR1 is LNHDA and CDR2 is SQIVND (reference sequence). CDR3 length: 16 residues. V shed 3 bases and J 5 bases; nucleotides not matched to a gene: 5. The CDR3 loop is CASSMGLAGAKETQYF. The CDR3, as DNA: TGTGCCAGTAGTATGGGACTAGCGGGAGCGAAGGAGACCCAGTACTTC.

The chain is built from TRBV15 and TRBJ2-5, with D unresolved. The CDR3 is made up of 13 amino acids. CDR1 is LNHNV, CDR2 YYDKDF, per germline (reference sequence). V lost 3 bases and J 2 bases, leaving 7 bases between the germline ends. CDR3 coding DNA: TGTGCCACCAGCAGTACAGAGCAAGAGACCCAGTACTTC. Translating gives CATSSTEQETQYF.

V and J are TRBV7-8 and TRBJ1-6, with a weak D call TRBD1 (6 bases). The CDR3 is made up of 15 amino acids. Germline V CDR1 and CDR2: SGHVS, FQNEAQ. The V and J ends lost 0 bases and 5 bases respectively, with 8 bases between them. The CDR3 loop reads CASSLAGADNSPLHF. In nucleotides, the CDR3 is TGTGCCAGCAGCTTAGCGGGGGCGGATAATTCACCCCTCCACTTT.

The gene calls are TRBV2 and TRBJ1-5; no reliable D call. This CDR3 contains 12 residues. Trimming cost V 2 bases and J 6 bases, with 5 bases left between them. CDR1 and CDR2 (germline): SNHLY, FYNNEI. The CDR3 coding sequence is TGTGCCAGCAGTGAAACGGGTCAGCCCCAGCATTTT. It yields the protein CASSETGQPQHF. Drawing the rest from reference TRBV2 and TRBJ1-5, the complete variable domain is EPEVTQTPSHQVTQMGQEVILRCVPISNHLYFYWYRQILGQKVEFLVSFYNNEISEKSEIFDDQFSVERPDGSNFTLKIRSTKLEDSAMYFCASSETGQPQHFGDGTRLSIL.

This sequence joins TRBV27 and TRBJ2-1, with D perhaps TRBD2 (6 bases). The germline CDR1 and CDR2 sequences are MNHEY and SMNVEV (reference sequence). This CDR3 is built from 15 residues. V was cut by 4 bases and J by 2 bases, with 12 bases left in between. The CDR3 sequence: CASSSREVPYNEQFF. DNA for the CDR3: TGTGCCAGCAGTTCCAGGGAGGTACCCTACAATGAGCAGTTCTTC.

The rearrangement joins TRBV18 to TRBJ2-5, with 10 bases aligning to TRBD2. Unmatched junction bases numbered 12, after V lost 3 bases and J lost 5 bases. Germline V gene lookup returns CDR1 KGHSH and CDR2 LQKENI. This CDR3 has 17 amino acids. CDR3 nucleotide sequence: TGTGCCAGCTCACCTTTTATCGCTAGCGGGAGTATGGAGACCCAGTACTTC. It is translated as CASSPFIASGSMETQYF.

The V gene is TRBV6-5, the J gene TRBJ2-4, with 7 positions matching TRBD2. J was trimmed by 2 bases and V by 2 bases; bases with no gene match: 3. This CDR3 contains 15 residues. Germline V lookup: CDR1 MNHEY, CDR2 SVGAGI. The CDR3 nucleotides read TGTGCCAGCAGTTACCGAGCGGGGTCCAAAAACATTCAGTACTTC. Its translation is CASSYRAGSKNIQYF.

V gene TRBV4-1 combines with J gene TRBJ2-3; the match to TRBD2 covers 11 bases. Trimming at V came to 2 bases and at J to 1 base, leaving 14 bases not matched to a gene. The CDR3 contains 20 residues. The V gene's germline CDR1 is MGHRA and CDR2 YSYEKL. CDR3 residues: CASSQLPGTSGSSGTDTQYF. DNA of the CDR3: TGCGCCAGCAGCCAACTTCCCGGGACTAGCGGCTCCTCGGGCACAGATACGCAGTATTTT.

CDR3 in DNA: TGTGCCAGCAGTGAATCGGGACTAGCGGGAGGGGTCTACGAGCAGTACTTC. This codes for CASSESGLAGGVYEQYF. V is TRBV2 and J is TRBJ2-7; TRBD2 matches 16 bases. V shed 2 bases, J shed 3 bases, and the junction held 4 bases outside the gene matches. Per germline, CDR1 SNHLY and CDR2 FYNNEI. The CDR3 runs to 17 residues. Full variable domain (missing parts from reference TRBV2 and TRBJ2-7): EPEVTQTPSHQVTQMGQEVILRCVPISNHLYFYWYRQILGQKVEFLVSFYNNEISEKSEIFDDQFSVERPDGSNFTLKIRSTKLEDSAMYFCASSESGLAGGVYEQYFGPGTRLTVT.

The chain joins TRBV5-6 to TRBJ2-2, with D maybe TRBD1 (5 bases). V gave up 4 bases and J gave up 2 bases, with 15 bases separating them. Looked up from germline, CDR1 is SGHDT and CDR2 is YYEEEE. This CDR3 comprises 16 residues. As DNA, the CDR3 is TGTGCCAGCAGCGACAGTGGCCGCTACAACACCGGGGAGCTGTTTTTT. The encoded protein is CASSDSGRYNTGELFF.

The genes are TRBV19 and TRBJ1-5; maybe TRBD1 (5 bases). The CDR3 covers 16 residues. Trimming shortened V by 0 bases and J by 7 bases, and 16 bases separated the two germline ends. CDR1 is LNHDA, CDR2 SQIVND, per germline (reference sequence). CDR3 DNA sequence: TGTGCCAGTAGTATAGATCGTTGGGGAGGGGTCCAGCCCCAGCATTTT. This translates into CASSIDRWGGVQPQHF.

The chain is built from TRBV30 and TRBJ2-7; TRBD1 agrees at 7 bases. The germline gives CDR1 GTSNPN, CDR2 SVGIG (reference sequence). The ends lost 8 bases at V and 4 bases at J; junction bases unmatched: 11. The CDR3 has 13 residues. The CDR3 protein is CAARLGTEYEQYF. The CDR3 DNA is TGTGCCGCCCGCCTAGGGACAGAATACGAGCAGTACTTC.

The chain's CDR3 is CSVAGRGSRNEQFF. CDR3 DNA sequence: TGCAGCGTCGCCGGGAGGGGGTCGAGGAATGAGCAGTTCTTC. This rearrangement joins TRBV29-1 to TRBJ2-1; 8 bases agree with TRBD2. The CDR3 covers 14 residues. Trimming took 6 bases from V and 7 from J; bases not matched to a gene: 11. Looked up from germline, CDR1 is SQVTM and CDR2 is ANQGSEA.

This clone was detected only a few times. The chain combines TRBV19 with TRBJ2-6; unclear D gene. The CDR3 has 14 amino acids. V gave up 5 bases and J gave up 2 bases, with 7 bases separating them. Germline V gene lookup returns CDR1 LNHDA and CDR2 SQIVND (reference sequence). The DNA for the CDR3 is TGTGCCAGTAGTGGAGCAACTGGGGCCAACGTCCTGACTTTC. Translating gives CASSGATGANVLTF.

The chain uses TRBV30 and TRBJ2-2, with D possibly TRBD1 on 6 matching bases. Germline V gives CDR1 GTSNPN, CDR2 SVGIG (reference sequence). The CDR3 totals 14 residues. V was cut by 1 base and J by 5 bases, with 11 bases left in between. CDR3 in amino acids: CAWSGVGATGELFF. Here the CDR3 DNA reads TGTGCCTGGAGTGGAGTGGGGGCTACCGGGGAGCTGTTTTTT.

This chain joins TRBV6-5 and TRBJ2-7, with a possible D match to TRBD1 (5 bases). This CDR3 contains 13 residues. Germline CDR1 and CDR2: MNHEY and SVGAGI. Between the trimmed V and J ends, which lost 0 bases and 3 bases, there was a span of 6 bases. The CDR3 DNA reads as TGTGCCAGCAGTTACTCGGGGCTCTACGAGCAGTACTTC. Protein product: CASSYSGLYEQYF.

V gene TRBV7-9 combines with J gene TRBJ2-5; 12 bases map to TRBD2. V trimming: 4 bases; J trimming: 1 base; junction bases outside the gene matches: 1. CDR3 length: 15 amino acids. Germline loops: CDR1 SEHNR, CDR2 FQNEAQ (reference sequence). The CDR3 here is CASSWTSGTQETQYF. CDR3 bases: TGTGCCAGCAGCTGGACTAGCGGGACCCAAGAGACCCAGTACTTC.

The chain uses TRBV6-5 and TRBJ2-4; no firm D call. The CDR3 covers 15 residues. The V and J ends lost 2 bases and 0 bases respectively, with 8 bases between them. Germline CDR1 reads MNHEY; CDR2 reads SVGAGI. CDR3 sequence (DNA): TGTGCCAGCAGTTACAGTGAGCTAGCCAAAAACATTCAGTACTTC. As protein: CASSYSELAKNIQYF.

CDR3 sequence reads: CASSPFAGTGVYEQYF. CDR3 coding DNA: TGTGCCAGCTCACCCTTTGCCGGGACAGGGGTCTACGAGCAGTACTTC. The chain carries TRBV18 and TRBJ2-7; 10 nucleotides line up with TRBD1. CDR3 size: 16 residues. Looked up from germline, CDR1 is KGHSH and CDR2 is LQKENI. The junction had 8 bases not matched to a gene; V was cut back by 3 bases and J by 3 bases.

The chain couples TRBV4-1 to TRBJ2-2; D is uncertain. Trimming took off 1 base at V and 6 bases at J, with 9 bases between the two ends. Germline CDR1 and CDR2: MGHRA and YSYEKL. CDR3 length equals 14 residues. The CDR3 nucleotides read TGCGCCAGCAGCCAAGGCGGTGAATCCGGGGAGCTGTTTTTT. Its translation is CASSQGGESGELFF.